This is a list of T cell receptor beta chains from one sample in a study of shared clonotypes between healthy human individuals. Produced via immunoSEQ multiplex PCR; TCRdb's table is partial and in-frame only. The sample consists of some 2,500,000 clones, 90% to 95% of them appearing once. The sample taken for sequencing was naive CD4+ T cells from PBMCs. These receptors were collected from a man aged 18 to 29 in good health. Some clones in this sample may be carry-over from other donors' samples. CDR3s leave out the opening cysteine and the closing phenylalanine or tryptophan.

v_call cdr3_aa
TRBV7-9 ASGVQGVATGELF
TRBV28 ASSSTRTYSNQPQH
TRBV7-6 ASTEKRWGGSGGAGNTIY
TRBV4-3 ASSPSYNEQF
TRBV29-1 SVAAGGSNTEAF
TRBV7-9 ASSPPGLAIPDTQY
TRBV7-2 ASRQVGGRLNEQF
TRBV14 ASSQNLAGGPNEQY
TRBV5-1 ASSSLAGTGELF
TRBV15 ATRRTSGSQETQY
TRBV9 ASSPGASAVIDTQY
TRBV11-2 ASSPRPYRYTYEQY
TRBV7-2 ASSFGQQGGYGYT